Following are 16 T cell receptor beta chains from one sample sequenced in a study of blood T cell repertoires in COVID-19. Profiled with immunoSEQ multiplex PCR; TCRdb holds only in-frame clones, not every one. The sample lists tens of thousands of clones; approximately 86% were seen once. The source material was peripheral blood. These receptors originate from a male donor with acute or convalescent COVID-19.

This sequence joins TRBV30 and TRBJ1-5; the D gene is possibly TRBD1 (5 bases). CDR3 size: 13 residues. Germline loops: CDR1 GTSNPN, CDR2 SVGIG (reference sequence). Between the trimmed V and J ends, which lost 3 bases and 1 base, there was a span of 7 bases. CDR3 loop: CAWSKGSNQPQHF. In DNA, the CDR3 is TGTGCCTGGAGCAAGGGGAGCAATCAGCCCCAGCATTTT.

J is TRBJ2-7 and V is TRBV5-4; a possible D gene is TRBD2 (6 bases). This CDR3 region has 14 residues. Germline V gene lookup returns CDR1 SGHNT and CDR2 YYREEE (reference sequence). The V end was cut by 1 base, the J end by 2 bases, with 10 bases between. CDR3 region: CASSLRGGTYEQYF. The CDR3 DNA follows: TGTGCCAGCAGCTTGAGGGGCGGGACCTACGAGCAGTACTTC.

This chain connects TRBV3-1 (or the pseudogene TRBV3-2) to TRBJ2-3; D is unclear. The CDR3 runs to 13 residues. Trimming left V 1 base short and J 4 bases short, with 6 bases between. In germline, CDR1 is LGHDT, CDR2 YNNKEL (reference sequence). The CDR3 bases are TGTGCCAGCAGCCAAGTAGGAGCAGATACGCAGTATTTT. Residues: CASSQVGADTQYF.

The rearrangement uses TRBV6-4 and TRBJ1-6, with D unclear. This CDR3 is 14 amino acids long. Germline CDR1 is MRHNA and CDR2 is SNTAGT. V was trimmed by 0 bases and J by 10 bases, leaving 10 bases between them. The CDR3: CASSDSNRGSPLHF. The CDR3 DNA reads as TGTGCCAGCAGTGACTCGAATCGGGGATCACCCCTCCACTTT.

The DNA for the CDR3 is TGTGCCAGTAGTCCCAGCTGGACAGGGGGCGTTCAAAACATTCAGTACTTC. Amino acid sequence: CASSPSWTGGVQNIQYF. This chain links TRBV19 with TRBJ2-4, with 11 bases aligning to TRBD1. CDR1 LNHDA and CDR2 SQIVND come from the germline V gene (reference sequence). The CDR3 consists of 17 residues. With 5 bases clipped from V and 5 bases from J, the junction kept 11 bases outside the gene matches.

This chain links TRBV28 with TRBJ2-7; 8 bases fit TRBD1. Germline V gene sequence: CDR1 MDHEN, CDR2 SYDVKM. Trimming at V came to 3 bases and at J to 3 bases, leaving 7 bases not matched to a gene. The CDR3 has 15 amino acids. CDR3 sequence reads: CASSFHSDRVYEQYF. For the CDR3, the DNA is TGTGCCAGCAGTTTTCACTCGGACAGGGTCTACGAGCAGTACTTC.

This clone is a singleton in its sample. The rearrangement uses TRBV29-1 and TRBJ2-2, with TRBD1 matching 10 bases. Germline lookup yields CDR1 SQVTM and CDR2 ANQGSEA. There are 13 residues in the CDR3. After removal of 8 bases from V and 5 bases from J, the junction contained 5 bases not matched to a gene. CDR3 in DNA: TGCAGCACTTCGGACAGGGGGACCGGGGAGCTGTTTTTT. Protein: CSTSDRGTGELFF.

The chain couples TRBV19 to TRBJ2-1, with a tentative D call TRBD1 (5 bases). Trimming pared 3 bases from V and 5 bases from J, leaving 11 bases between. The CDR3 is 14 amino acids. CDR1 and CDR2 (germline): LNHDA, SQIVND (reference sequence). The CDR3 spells CASSILTGNNEQFF. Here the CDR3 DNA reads TGTGCCAGTAGTATTCTTACAGGCAACAATGAGCAGTTCTTC. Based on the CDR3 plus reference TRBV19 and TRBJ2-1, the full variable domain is DGGITQSPKYLFRKEGQNVTLSCEQNLNHDAMYWYRQDPGQGLRLIYYSQIVNDFQKGDIAEGYSVSREKKESFPLTVTSAQKNPTAFYLCASSILTGNNEQFFGPGTRLTVL.

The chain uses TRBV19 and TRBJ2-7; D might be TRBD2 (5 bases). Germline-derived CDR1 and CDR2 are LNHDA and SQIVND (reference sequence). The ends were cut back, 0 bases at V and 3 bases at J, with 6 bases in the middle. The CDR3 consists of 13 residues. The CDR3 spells CASSIDRDYEQYF. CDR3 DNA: TGTGCCAGTAGTATAGATCGGGACTACGAGCAGTACTTC.

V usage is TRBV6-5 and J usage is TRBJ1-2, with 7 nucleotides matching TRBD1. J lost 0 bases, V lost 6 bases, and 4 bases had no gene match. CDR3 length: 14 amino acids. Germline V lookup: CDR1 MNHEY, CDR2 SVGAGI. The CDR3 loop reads CASSPTGANYGYTF. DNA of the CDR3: TGTGCCAGCAGCCCCACAGGGGCTAACTATGGCTACACCTTC.

The CDR3 sequence: CASSADRGAGNTIYF. CDR3 nucleotides: TGTGCCAGCAGCGCGGACAGGGGGGCTGGAAACACCATATATTTT. The gene calls are TRBV11-2 and TRBJ1-3; TRBD1 aligns across 10 bases. The germline V gene has CDR1 SGHAT and CDR2 FQNNGV. V was pared by 5 bases and J by 2 bases, with 3 bases of the junction left unmatched. The CDR3 has 15 residues.

In DNA form, the CDR3 reads TGTGCCAGCGCTAGCGGGGGCGGAGCGGAGACCCAGTACTTC. Amino acids: CASASGGGAETQYF. The chain combines TRBV5-4 with TRBJ2-5, with 10 positions matching TRBD2. The CDR3 extends over 14 amino acids. Looked up from germline, CDR1 is SGHNT and CDR2 is YYREEE (reference sequence). Germline trimming cut 7 bases from V and 5 bases from J; bases unmatched to any gene: 8.

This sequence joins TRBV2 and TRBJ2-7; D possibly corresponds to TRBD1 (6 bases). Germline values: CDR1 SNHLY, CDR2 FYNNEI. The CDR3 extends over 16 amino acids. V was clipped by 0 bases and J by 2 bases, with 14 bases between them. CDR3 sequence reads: CASSEAHRAGAYEQYF. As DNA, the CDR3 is TGTGCCAGCAGTGAAGCGCATCGTGCAGGGGCCTACGAGCAGTACTTC.

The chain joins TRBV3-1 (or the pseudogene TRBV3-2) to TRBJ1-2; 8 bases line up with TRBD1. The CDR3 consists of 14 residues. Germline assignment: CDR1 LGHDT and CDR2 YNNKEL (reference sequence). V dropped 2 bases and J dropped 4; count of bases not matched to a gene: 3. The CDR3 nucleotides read TGTGCCAGCAGCCAATTGGGACAGGCCTATGGCTACACCTTC. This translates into CASSQLGQAYGYTF.

This chain's CDR3 is CASSLPPGQDYGYTF. Written as DNA, the CDR3 is TGTGCCAGCAGCCTCCCCCCTGGACAGGACTATGGCTACACCTTC. V usage is TRBV6-6 and J usage is TRBJ1-2, with 7 nucleotides matching TRBD1. The ends lost 6 bases at V and 3 bases at J; junction bases unmatched: 10. Germline V CDR1 and CDR2: MNHNY, SVGAGI (reference sequence). There are 15 residues in the CDR3.

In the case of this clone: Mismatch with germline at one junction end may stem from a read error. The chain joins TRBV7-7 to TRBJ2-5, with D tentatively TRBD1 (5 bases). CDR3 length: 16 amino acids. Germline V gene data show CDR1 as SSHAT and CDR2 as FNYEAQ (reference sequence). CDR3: CASSPSGPGRQETQYF. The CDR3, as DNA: TGTGCTAGCAGCCCCTCAGGGCCGGGTCGGCAAGAGACCCAGTACTTC.